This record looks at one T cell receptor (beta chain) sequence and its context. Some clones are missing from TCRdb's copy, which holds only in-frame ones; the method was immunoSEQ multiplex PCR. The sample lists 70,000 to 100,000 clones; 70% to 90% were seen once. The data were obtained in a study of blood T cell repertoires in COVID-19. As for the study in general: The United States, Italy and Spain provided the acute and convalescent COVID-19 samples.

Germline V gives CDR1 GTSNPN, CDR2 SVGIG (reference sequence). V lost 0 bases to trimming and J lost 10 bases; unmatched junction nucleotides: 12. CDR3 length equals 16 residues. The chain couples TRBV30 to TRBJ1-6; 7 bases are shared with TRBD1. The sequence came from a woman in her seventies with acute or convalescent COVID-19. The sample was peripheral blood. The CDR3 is CAWSVRSGGSGSPLHF. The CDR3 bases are TGTGCCTGGAGTGTACGGTCAGGGGGATCGGGGTCACCCCTCCACTTT.